Detailed here is one T cell receptor beta chain. This entry belongs to a study of CD8 T cells in Susac syndrome. When the RNA was reverse transcribed, random hexamers were used with an input of roughly 0.5 to 1 ug. TCRdb fed the immunoSEQ multiplex PCR reads into MiXCR, producing one record per CDR3 protein. Among more than 200,000 distinct CDR3 sequences listed, over 90% were seen once. The TCR was taken from a human donor with Susac syndrome. The sample was CD4+ T cells from PBMCs.

In DNA form, the CDR3 reads TGTGCCATTCTTAGCGAGAGATACAATGAGCAGTTCTTC. Translating gives CAILSERYNEQFF. V and J are TRBV10-3 and TRBJ2-1, with D possibly being TRBD2 (5 bases). This CDR3 comprises 13 residues. V shed 9 bases and J shed 4 bases, with 13 bases lying between them. Germline CDR1 reads ENHRY; CDR2 reads SYGVKD.